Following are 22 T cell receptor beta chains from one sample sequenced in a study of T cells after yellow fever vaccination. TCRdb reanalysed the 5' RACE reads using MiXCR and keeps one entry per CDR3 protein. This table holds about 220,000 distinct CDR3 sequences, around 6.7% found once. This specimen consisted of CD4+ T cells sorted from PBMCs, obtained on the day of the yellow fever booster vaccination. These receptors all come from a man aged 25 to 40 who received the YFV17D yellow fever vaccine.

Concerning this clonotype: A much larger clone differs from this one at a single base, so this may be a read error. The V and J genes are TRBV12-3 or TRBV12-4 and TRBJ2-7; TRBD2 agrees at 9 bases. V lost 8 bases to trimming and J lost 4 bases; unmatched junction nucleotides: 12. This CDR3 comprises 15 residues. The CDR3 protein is CASCPGLAKRYEQYF. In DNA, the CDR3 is TGTGCCAGCTGCCCGGGACTAGCCAAGAGGTACGAGCAGTACTTC.

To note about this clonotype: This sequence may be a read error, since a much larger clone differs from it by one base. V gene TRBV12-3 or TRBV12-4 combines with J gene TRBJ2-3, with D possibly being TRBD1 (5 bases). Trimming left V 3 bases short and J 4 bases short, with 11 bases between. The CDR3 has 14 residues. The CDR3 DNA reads TGTGCCAGCAGTTTCATGGGGCCAGCAGATACGCAGTATTTT. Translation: CASSFMGPADTQYF.

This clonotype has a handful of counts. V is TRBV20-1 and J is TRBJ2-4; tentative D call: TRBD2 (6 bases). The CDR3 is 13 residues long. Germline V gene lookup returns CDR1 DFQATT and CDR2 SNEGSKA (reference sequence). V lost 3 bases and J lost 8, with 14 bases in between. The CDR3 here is CSAREEGPDIQYF. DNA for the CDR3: TGCAGTGCTAGGGAGGAGGGGCCGGACATTCAGTACTTC.

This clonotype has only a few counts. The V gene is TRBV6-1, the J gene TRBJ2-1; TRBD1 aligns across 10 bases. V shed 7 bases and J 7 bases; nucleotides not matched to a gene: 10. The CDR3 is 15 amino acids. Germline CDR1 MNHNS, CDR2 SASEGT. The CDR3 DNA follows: TGTGCCAGCAACTCCCGGGACAGGGGCAGGAATGAGCAGTTCTTC. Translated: CASNSRDRGRNEQFF.

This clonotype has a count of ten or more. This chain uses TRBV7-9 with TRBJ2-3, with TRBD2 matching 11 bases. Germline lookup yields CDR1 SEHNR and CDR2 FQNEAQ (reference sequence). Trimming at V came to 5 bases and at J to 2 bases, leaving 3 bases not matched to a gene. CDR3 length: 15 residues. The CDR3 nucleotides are TGTGCCAGCAGCCAACTAGCGGGAGTCACAGATACGCAGTATTTT. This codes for CASSQLAGVTDTQYF.

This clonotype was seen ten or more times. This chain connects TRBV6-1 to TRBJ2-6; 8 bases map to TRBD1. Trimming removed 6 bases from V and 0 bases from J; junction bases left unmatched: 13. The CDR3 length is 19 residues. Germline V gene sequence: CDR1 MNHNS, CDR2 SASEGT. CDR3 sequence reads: CASRGTRQGLSSGANVLTF. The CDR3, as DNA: TGTGCCAGCAGGGGAACCCGACAGGGGCTGAGCTCTGGGGCCAACGTCCTGACTTTC.

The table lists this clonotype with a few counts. The CDR3 is CASSIPSTNTGELFF. The CDR3 coding sequence is TGTGCCAGTAGTATCCCTAGCACGAACACCGGGGAGCTGTTTTTT. The rearrangement links TRBV19 to TRBJ2-2, with D perhaps TRBD2 (5 bases). Germline CDR1 LNHDA, CDR2 SQIVND (reference sequence). V was clipped by 3 bases and J by 0 bases, with 8 bases between them. This CDR3 has 15 amino acids.

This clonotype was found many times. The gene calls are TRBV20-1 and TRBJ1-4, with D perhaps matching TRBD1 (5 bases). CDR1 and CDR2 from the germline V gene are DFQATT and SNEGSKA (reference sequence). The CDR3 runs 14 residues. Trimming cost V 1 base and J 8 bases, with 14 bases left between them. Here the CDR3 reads CSARGTLQGEKLFF. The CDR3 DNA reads TGCAGTGCTAGAGGGACACTCCAAGGCGAAAAACTGTTTTTT.

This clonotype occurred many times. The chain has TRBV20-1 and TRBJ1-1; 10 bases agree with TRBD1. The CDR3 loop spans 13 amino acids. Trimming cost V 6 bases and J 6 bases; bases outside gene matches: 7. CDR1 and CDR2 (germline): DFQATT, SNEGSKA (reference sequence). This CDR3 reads CSAQGDRGPEAFF. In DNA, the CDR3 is TGCAGTGCCCAAGGCGACAGGGGGCCTGAAGCTTTCTTT.

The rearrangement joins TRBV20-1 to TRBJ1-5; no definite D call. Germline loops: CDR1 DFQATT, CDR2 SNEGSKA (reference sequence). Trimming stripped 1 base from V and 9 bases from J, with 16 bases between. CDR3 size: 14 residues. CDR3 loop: CSARGAGSTGPQHF. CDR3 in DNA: TGCAGTGCTAGAGGGGCAGGCAGCACGGGGCCCCAGCATTTT.

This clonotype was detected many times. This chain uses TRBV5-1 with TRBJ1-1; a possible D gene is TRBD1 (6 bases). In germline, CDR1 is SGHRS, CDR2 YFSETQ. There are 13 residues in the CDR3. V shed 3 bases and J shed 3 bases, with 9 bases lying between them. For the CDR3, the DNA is TGCGCCAGCAGCTGGAACAGGGACACTGAAGCTTTCTTT. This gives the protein CASSWNRDTEAFF.

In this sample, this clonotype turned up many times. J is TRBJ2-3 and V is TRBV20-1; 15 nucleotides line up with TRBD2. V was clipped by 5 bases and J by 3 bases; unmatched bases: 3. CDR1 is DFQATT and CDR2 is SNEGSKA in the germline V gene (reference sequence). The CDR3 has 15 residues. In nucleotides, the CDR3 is TGCAGTGCTGGACTAGCGGGGGGGCGGACAGATACGCAGTATTTT. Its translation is CSAGLAGGRTDTQYF.

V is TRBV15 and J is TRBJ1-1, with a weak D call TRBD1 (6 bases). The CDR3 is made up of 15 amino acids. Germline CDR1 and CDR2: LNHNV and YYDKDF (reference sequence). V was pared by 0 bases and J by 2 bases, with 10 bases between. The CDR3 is CATSRDADSNTEAFF. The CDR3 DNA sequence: TGTGCCACCAGCAGAGATGCGGACAGTAACACTGAAGCTTTCTTT.

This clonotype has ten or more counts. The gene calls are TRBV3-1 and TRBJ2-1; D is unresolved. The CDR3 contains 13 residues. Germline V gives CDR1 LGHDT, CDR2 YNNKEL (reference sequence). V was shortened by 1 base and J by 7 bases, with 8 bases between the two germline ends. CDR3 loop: CASSQGPINEQFF. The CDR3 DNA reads TGTGCCAGCAGCCAAGGGCCGATAAATGAGCAGTTCTTC.

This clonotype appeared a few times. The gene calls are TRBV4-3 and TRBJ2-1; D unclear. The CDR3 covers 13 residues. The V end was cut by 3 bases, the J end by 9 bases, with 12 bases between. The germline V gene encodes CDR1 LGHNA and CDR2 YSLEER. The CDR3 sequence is CASSQGPLGEQFF. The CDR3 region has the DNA TGCGCCAGCAGCCAGGGTCCCTTAGGTGAGCAGTTCTTC.

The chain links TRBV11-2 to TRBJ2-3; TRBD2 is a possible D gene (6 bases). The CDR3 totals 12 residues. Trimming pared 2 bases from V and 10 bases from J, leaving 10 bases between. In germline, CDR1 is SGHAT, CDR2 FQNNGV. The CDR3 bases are TGTGCCAGCAGCTTACCCCCGGGGGCGCAGTATTTT. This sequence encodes CASSLPPGAQYF.

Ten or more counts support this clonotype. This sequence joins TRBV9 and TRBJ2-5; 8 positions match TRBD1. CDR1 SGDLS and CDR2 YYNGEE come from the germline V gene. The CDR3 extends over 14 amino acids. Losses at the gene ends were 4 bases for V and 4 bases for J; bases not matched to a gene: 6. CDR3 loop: CASSQGAARETQYF. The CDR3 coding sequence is TGTGCCAGCAGCCAGGGGGCAGCTCGAGAGACCCAGTACTTC.

CDR3 in DNA: TGTGCCAGCAGCCGCGGGCTAGTCGGCTACAATGAGCAGTTCTTC. It yields the protein CASSRGLVGYNEQFF. The V gene is TRBV7-6, the J gene TRBJ2-1; maybe TRBD2 (5 bases). CDR3 length: 15 residues. CDR1 is SGHVS and CDR2 is FNYEAQ in the germline V gene. The V gene lost 5 bases and the J gene lost 3 bases, with 14 bases spanning the gap.

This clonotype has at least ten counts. CDR3 sequence: CASSLVGTTFNEQFF. The CDR3 region has the DNA TGTGCCAGCAGTTTAGTGGGGACCACCTTCAATGAGCAGTTCTTC. The V call is TRBV12-3 or TRBV12-4, the J call TRBJ2-1; the D call may be TRBD1 or TRBD2 (5 bases each). Trimming took off 1 base at V and 6 bases at J, with 13 bases between the two ends. The CDR3 is 15 residues long.

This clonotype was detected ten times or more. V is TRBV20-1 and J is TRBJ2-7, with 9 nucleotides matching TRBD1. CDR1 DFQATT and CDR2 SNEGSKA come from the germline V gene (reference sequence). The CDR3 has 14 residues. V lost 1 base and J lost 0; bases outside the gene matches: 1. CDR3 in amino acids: CSARGQGGSYEQYF. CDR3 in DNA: TGCAGTGCTAGAGGACAGGGGGGCTCCTACGAGCAGTACTTC.

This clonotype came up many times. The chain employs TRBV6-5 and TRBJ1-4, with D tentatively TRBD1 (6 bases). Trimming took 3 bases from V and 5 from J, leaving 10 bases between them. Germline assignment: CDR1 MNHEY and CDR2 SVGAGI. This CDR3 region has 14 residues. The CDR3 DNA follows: TGTGCCAGCAGTTATGGTACAGGGAATGAAAAACTGTTTTTT. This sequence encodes CASSYGTGNEKLFF.

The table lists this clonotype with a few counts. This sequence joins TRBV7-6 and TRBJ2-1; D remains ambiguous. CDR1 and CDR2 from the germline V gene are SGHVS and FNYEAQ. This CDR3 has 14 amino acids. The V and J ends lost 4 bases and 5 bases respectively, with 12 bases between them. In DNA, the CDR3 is TGTGCCAGCAGCTCAGCTTCAGGAGACAATGAGCAGTTCTTC. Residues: CASSSASGDNEQFF.